The 31 T cell receptor beta chains listed next were all sequenced from one sample in a study of cytomegalovirus exposure and HLA in healthy donors. PCR involved 60 Vbeta and 13 Jbeta primers. Data came from immunoSEQ multiplex PCR; TCRdb stores just in-frame clones and leaves some out. The table lists 55,000 to 80,000 clones, 65% to 90% of them singletons. Sequences were obtained from PBMCs. The receptors here all came from a female donor in good health and CMV-seronegative.

The table lists this clone with a few counts. The chain recombines TRBV5-1 with TRBJ2-1, with a possible D match to TRBD1 (5 bases). The CDR3 spans 14 residues. Trimming took 4 bases from V and 12 from J, leaving 20 bases between them. Germline CDR1 SGHRS, CDR2 YFSETQ. CDR3 in DNA: TGCGCCAGCAGCCCGGTGGACATGGTATTCGGGCAGTTCTTC. Protein product: CASSPVDMVFGQFF.

The CDR3 DNA is TGTGCCAGCAGGGACGGACAGGGGTTGTTGAATGAGCAGTTCTTC. Its translation is CASRDGQGLLNEQFF. The genes are TRBV6-5 and TRBJ2-1; TRBD1 matches at 9 bases. CDR3 size: 15 residues. Germline CDR1 and CDR2: MNHEY and SVGAGI. Germline trimming cut 6 bases from V and 7 bases from J; bases unmatched to any gene: 10.

This rearrangement joins TRBV9 to TRBJ2-3, with TRBD2 matching over 7 bases. V shed 4 bases and J 2 bases; nucleotides not matched to a gene: 10. Looked up from germline, CDR1 is SGDLS and CDR2 is YYNGEE. The CDR3 extends over 16 amino acids. DNA of the CDR3: TGTGCCAGCAGCCCGTCAGTGGGGGGGTACACAGATACGCAGTATTTT. Protein: CASSPSVGGYTDTQYF. The whole variable domain, filled in from reference TRBV9 and TRBJ2-3, reads DSGVTQTPKHLITATGQRVTLRCSPRSGDLSVYWYQQSLDQGLQFLIQYYNGEERAKGNILERFSAQQFPDLHSELNLSSLELGDSALYFCASSPSVGGYTDTQYFGPGTRLTVL.

The chain carries TRBV2 and TRBJ1-3; possibly TRBD1 for D (5 bases). This CDR3 has 15 amino acids. With 1 base removed from V and 0 bases from J, the gap between germline ends came to 7 bases. The germline V gene encodes CDR1 SNHLY and CDR2 FYNNEI. The CDR3 protein is CASSEGTHSGNTIYF. CDR3 DNA sequence: TGTGCCAGCAGTGAAGGGACACACTCTGGAAACACCATATATTTT.

The V call is TRBV5-4, the J call TRBJ1-1, with D possibly matching TRBD1 (5 bases). In germline, CDR1 is SGHNT, CDR2 YYREEE (reference sequence). There are 17 residues in the CDR3. V lost 4 bases, J lost 8 bases, and 27 bases lay in between. CDR3 in amino acids: CASSPDVGQNVNGEAFF. The CDR3 DNA reads as TGTGCCAGCAGCCCGGACGTGGGGCAAAACGTCAATGGAGAAGCTTTCTTT. Using reference TRBV5-4 and TRBJ1-1 for the parts outside the CDR3, the full variable domain is ETGVTQSPTHLIKTRGQQVTLRCSSQSGHNTVSWYQQALGQGPQFIFQYYREEENGRGNFPPRFSGLQFPNYSSELNVNALELDDSALYLCASSPDVGQNVNGEAFFGQGTRLTVV.

This clone was recorded only once. CDR3 nucleotides: TGTGCCAGCAGCTTGGACAGGAGGGATGGGCCCCAGCATTTT. This translates into CASSLDRRDGPQHF. This sequence joins TRBV5-5 and TRBJ1-5, with D perhaps matching TRBD1 (5 bases). CDR3 length: 14 residues. Per germline, CDR1 SGHKS and CDR2 YYEKEE (reference sequence). V shed 0 bases and J shed 9 bases, with 13 bases lying between them.

The chain uses TRBV6-1 and TRBJ2-1; no reliable D call. V was clipped by 3 bases and J by 1 base, with 7 bases between them. This CDR3 has 14 amino acids. CDR1 is MNHNS, CDR2 SASEGT, per germline. The CDR3 nucleotides are TGTGCCAGCAGTGATTCGAGATCCTACAATGAGCAGTTCTTC. The encoded protein is CASSDSRSYNEQFF.

The chain uses TRBV18 and TRBJ2-7, with unresolved D. CDR3 length equals 14 residues. Germline V gives CDR1 KGHSH, CDR2 LQKENI. Trimming cost V 2 bases and J 5 bases, with 13 bases left between them. The CDR3 bases are TGTGCCAGCTCACCAGAGCCAGGTTCCGACGAGCAGTACTTC. This codes for CASSPEPGSDEQYF.

The CDR3 loop reads CASSLEVRRGYTF. DNA of the CDR3: TGTGCCAGCAGCTTAGAAGTAAGGAGAGGCTACACCTTC. This chain connects TRBV7-8 to TRBJ1-2; D remains unclear. This CDR3 is built from 13 residues. Trimming took 1 base from V and 8 from J, leaving 11 bases between them. Germline V gene data show CDR1 as SGHVS and CDR2 as FQNEAQ.

The chain combines TRBV30 with TRBJ2-5; 9 positions agree with TRBD2. Near its end, the DNA agrees better with TRBJ2-7, so the J call may be wrong. This CDR3 is 15 amino acids long. In germline, CDR1 is GTSNPN, CDR2 SVGIG (reference sequence). CDR3 amino acids: CAWSIVAGASYEQYF. The CDR3 DNA sequence: TGTGCCTGGAGCATAGTAGCGGGAGCGAGCTACGAGCAGTACTTC.

The chain couples TRBV18 to TRBJ1-2; weak D call: TRBD1 (5 bases). Trimming shortened V by 2 bases and J by 5 bases, and 15 bases separated the two germline ends. CDR1 and CDR2 (germline): KGHSH, LQKENI. The CDR3 is 15 amino acids. The CDR3 region is CASSPDRQILYGYTF. The CDR3 nucleotides are TGTGCCAGCTCACCAGACCGACAGATCTTATATGGCTACACCTTC.

The chain links TRBV4-3 to TRBJ2-1; D not resolved. Trimming pared 1 base from V and 4 bases from J, leaving 14 bases between. This CDR3 has 16 residues. Per the germline V gene, CDR1 is LGHNA and CDR2 is YSLEER. The CDR3 nucleotides read TGCGCCAGCAGCCAAGTCTACCGAAGAAGTTACAATGAGCAGTTCTTC. This gives the protein CASSQVYRRSYNEQFF.

V usage is TRBV29-1 and J usage is TRBJ2-5; no definite D call. Trimming left V 5 bases short and J 10 bases short, with 14 bases between. Looked up from germline, CDR1 is SQVTM and CDR2 is ANQGSEA. This CDR3 is built from 11 residues. The CDR3 is CSVLRGEGQYF. The CDR3 DNA reads as TGCAGCGTTCTCCGAGGAGAAGGCCAGTACTTC.

The chain employs TRBV4-3 and TRBJ2-5; possibly TRBD1 for D (6 bases). Germline V gives CDR1 LGHNA, CDR2 YSLEER. The CDR3 is made up of 15 amino acids. Deletions cut 1 base from V and 4 bases from J, with 13 bases between. CDR3 sequence reads: CASSQAQGRGETQYF. CDR3 coding DNA: TGCGCCAGCAGCCAAGCACAGGGCCGAGGAGAGACCCAGTACTTC.

The chain recombines TRBV19 with TRBJ2-5; TRBD1 matches at 10 bases. The DNA end favors TRBJ2-7, so the J call may be wrong. The CDR3 is made up of 15 amino acids. The germline V gene encodes CDR1 LNHDA and CDR2 SQIVND (reference sequence). The CDR3 sequence: CASTPSGQGIYEQYF. DNA for the CDR3: TGTGCCAGTACCCCCTCGGGACAGGGGATCTACGAGCAGTACTTC.

The chain has TRBV5-4 and TRBJ1-2; TRBD1 matches at 10 bases. The V segment lost 5 bases and the J segment 8 bases; nucleotides outside the gene matches: 6. Per the germline V gene, CDR1 is SGHNT and CDR2 is YYREEE (reference sequence). The CDR3 runs to 13 residues. The CDR3 is CASSGDRGRGYTF. CDR3 nucleotides: TGTGCCAGCAGTGGGGACAGGGGAAGAGGCTACACCTTC.

The CDR3 is CASSLVGQGYGYTF. The CDR3 coding sequence is TGTGCCAGCAGCTTAGTTGGCCAGGGTTATGGCTACACCTTC. The V call is TRBV7-2, the J call TRBJ1-2; TRBD1 is a possible D gene (5 bases). This CDR3 contains 14 residues. V lost 1 base to trimming and J lost 5 bases, with 11 bases between them. Germline loops: CDR1 SGHTA, CDR2 FQGNSA.

This rearrangement joins TRBV19 to TRBJ2-7, with TRBD2 matching over 8 bases. J lost 0 bases, V lost 7 bases, and 8 bases had no gene match. The CDR3 runs to 15 residues. Per germline, CDR1 LNHDA and CDR2 SQIVND (reference sequence). For the CDR3, the DNA is TGTGCCAGTACCCCGTCGAGCGGGAGCTCCTACGAGCAGTACTTC. Amino acid sequence: CASTPSSGSSYEQYF.

This clone was observed once. The rearrangement joins TRBV25-1 to TRBJ2-7; 9 nucleotides align to TRBD1. The junction had 9 bases not matched to a gene; V was cut back by 7 bases and J by 5 bases. This CDR3 spans 14 amino acids. Germline CDR1 is MGHDK and CDR2 is SYGVNS. The CDR3 is CASTPRDRVDEQYF. Here the CDR3 DNA reads TGTGCCAGCACTCCACGGGACAGGGTCGACGAGCAGTACTTC.

The CDR3 loop is CASSLDSLTYEQYF. As DNA, the CDR3 is TGCGCCAGCAGCTTGGACAGTTTGACCTACGAGCAGTACTTC. This sequence joins TRBV5-1 and TRBJ2-7; D remains ambiguous. V was cut by 0 bases and J by 2 bases, with 9 bases left in between. Germline assignment: CDR1 SGHRS and CDR2 YFSETQ. The CDR3 covers 14 residues.

The rearrangement links TRBV27 to TRBJ2-7; tentatively, D is TRBD2 (6 bases). The CDR3 runs to 13 residues. V gave up 5 bases and J gave up 2 bases, with 10 bases separating them. Per the germline V gene, CDR1 is MNHEY and CDR2 is SMNVEV (reference sequence). This chain's CDR3 is CASSRAGPYEQYF. CDR3 sequence (DNA): TGTGCCAGCAGTCGAGCGGGCCCCTACGAGCAGTACTTC.

The chain has TRBV20-1 and TRBJ1-3; D is ambiguous. Trimming removed 6 bases at V and 8 bases at J, with 11 bases between. The CDR3 contains 11 residues. In germline, CDR1 is DFQATT, CDR2 SNEGSKA (reference sequence). The CDR3 DNA is TGCAGTGCCCCAACCTCGGACACCATATATTTT. It translates to CSAPTSDTIYF.

The J gene is TRBJ2-3, the V gene TRBV14; 7 nucleotides agree with TRBD2. V lost 2 bases to trimming and J lost 4 bases; unmatched junction nucleotides: 6. Germline CDR1 reads SGHDN; CDR2 reads FVKESK. The CDR3 contains 15 residues. In DNA, the CDR3 is TGTGCCAGCAGCCAATTCCGGGGGGAGGCAGATACGCAGTATTTT. It codes for CASSQFRGEADTQYF.

V usage is TRBV7-3 and J usage is TRBJ2-3, with 7 bases matching TRBD2. V shed 2 bases, J shed 8 bases, and the junction held 1 base outside the gene matches. CDR1 and CDR2 from the germline V gene are SGHTA and FQGTGA. The length of the CDR3 is 12 residues. CDR3 residues: CASSLWGGTQYF. DNA of the CDR3: TGTGCCAGCAGCTTATGGGGGGGTACGCAGTATTTT.

In its sample, this clone was seen once. The rearrangement uses TRBV19 and TRBJ1-1; D uncertain. The germline V and J ends were trimmed by 2 bases and 9 bases, with 10 bases remaining between them. Germline V gene lookup returns CDR1 LNHDA and CDR2 SQIVND (reference sequence). The CDR3 contains 12 residues. The CDR3 coding sequence is TGTGCCAGTAGTATATCCACCAGGAAAGCTTTCTTT. Its translation is CASSISTRKAFF. The variable domain in full, with the rest retrieved from reference TRBV19 and TRBJ1-1, is DGGITQSPKYLFRKEGQNVTLSCEQNLNHDAMYWYRQDPGQGLRLIYYSQIVNDFQKGDIAEGYSVSREKKESFPLTVTSAQKNPTAFYLCASSISTRKAFFGQGTRLTVV.

J is TRBJ2-7 and V is TRBV7-2, with 7 bases fitting TRBD1. The CDR3 loop spans 15 amino acids. The V gene end was trimmed by 5 bases and the J gene end by 1 base; junction bases not matched to a gene: 8. Germline V gene data show CDR1 as SGHTA and CDR2 as FQGNSA. CDR3 amino acids: CASSLRQGSSYEQYF. CDR3 bases: TGTGCCAGCAGCCTGCGACAGGGTTCGTCCTACGAGCAGTACTTC.

The rearrangement joins TRBV7-3 to TRBJ2-3, with 11 bases identical to TRBD2. This CDR3 contains 15 residues. Germline V lookup: CDR1 SGHTA, CDR2 FQGTGA. The ends lost 5 bases at V and 8 bases at J; junction bases unmatched: 9. The CDR3 coding sequence is TGTGCCAGCAGCCCAGGGTTAGCGGGAGGGGGTACGCAGTATTTT. It encodes CASSPGLAGGGTQYF. The entire variable domain, with the rest obtained from reference TRBV7-3 and TRBJ2-3, is as follows: GAGVSQTPSNKVTEKGKYVELRCDPISGHTALYWYRQSLGQGPEFLIYFQGTGAADDSGLPNDRFFAVRPEGSVSTLKIQRTERGDSAVYLCASSPGLAGGGTQYFGPGTRLTVL.

The CDR3 sequence is CAWGRQAGVEKLFF. The CDR3 DNA follows: TGTGCCTGGGGGAGACAGGCAGGAGTTGAAAAACTGTTTTTT. The chain carries TRBV30 and TRBJ1-4, with D perhaps TRBD1 (6 bases). V was clipped by 5 bases and J by 7 bases, with 17 bases between them. This CDR3 is built from 14 residues. Germline V CDR1 and CDR2: GTSNPN, SVGIG (reference sequence).

The rearrangement links TRBV19 to TRBJ1-4; no reliable D call. The V and J ends lost 4 bases and 5 bases respectively, with 8 bases between them. The CDR3 totals 13 residues. Germline loops: CDR1 LNHDA, CDR2 SQIVND (reference sequence). The CDR3 sequence is CASSTRQNEKLFF. CDR3 in DNA: TGTGCCAGTAGTACCAGGCAAAATGAAAAACTGTTTTTT.

The chain carries TRBV14 and TRBJ2-7, with TRBD2 matching over 13 bases. CDR3 length equals 15 residues. Trimming removed 4 bases from V and 3 bases from J; junction bases left unmatched: 3. CDR1 SGHDN and CDR2 FVKESK come from the germline V gene. Written as DNA, the CDR3 is TGTGCCAGCAGCCTCGGACTAGCGGGAGTCTACGAGCAGTACTTC. It translates to CASSLGLAGVYEQYF.

The chain has TRBV9 and TRBJ2-3; D gene ambiguous. The CDR3 loop spans 16 amino acids. Looked up from germline, CDR1 is SGDLS and CDR2 is YYNGEE. Trimming removed 0 bases from V and 2 bases from J, with 13 bases in between. This chain's CDR3 is CASSVVPGSFTDTQYF. The CDR3 DNA reads as TGTGCCAGCAGCGTAGTCCCAGGCTCTTTCACAGATACGCAGTATTTT.